This TCR beta chain was recorded in a study of CD8 T cells in Susac syndrome. RNA, at about 0.45 to 1 ug, was reverse transcribed with random hexamers. TCRdb reprocessed the immunoSEQ multiplex PCR reads via MiXCR and lists one record per CDR3 protein. Of under 95,000 distinct CDR3 sequences in the sample, around 94% were seen once. With 5 bases clipped from V and 4 bases from J, the junction kept 2 bases outside the gene matches. The CDR3 is 14 amino acids. Germline assignment: CDR1 DFQATT and CDR2 SNEGSKA (reference sequence). The rearrangement uses TRBV20-1 and TRBJ2-2, with TRBD2 identical over 12 bases. The source material was CD4+ T cells from PBMCs. The receptor's source is a human donor with Susac syndrome. CDR3 nucleotide sequence: TGCAGTGCTCGGACTAGCGGGGCCACCGGGGAGCTGTTTTTT. As protein: CSARTSGATGELFF.